This TCR beta chain was identified in a study of vaccination effects on CD4 cells after COVID-19 (dated by TCRdb to between 2021 and 2022). Background for the entire study: Each participant received two doses of an mRNA SARS-CoV-2 vaccine, either BNT162b2 or mRNA-1273. SARS-CoV-2 spike-specific CD4+ TCR repertoires from before and after mRNA vaccination were compared in COVID-19 convalescent patients and in infection-naive vaccine recipients. The full study included some 10 COVID-19 convalescent patients and several SARS-CoV-2-naive healthy vaccine recipients. Cultures from other donors in the study were sequenced using the Oncomine TCR Beta short-read assay on an Illumina iSeq 100.

As for this clone: This receptor's antigen is unknown. It has no much larger one-base neighbor in the sample; base qualities were not kept.

Libraries were made using the immunoSEQ multiplex PCR assay. TCR beta CDR3 sequencing was performed on DNA from the cultured, isolated CD4+ T cells. Processing in the source paper ran as follows. Non-productive TCR sequences were removed and reads were trimmed to the CDR3 region, keeping CDR3s of at least 7 amino acids. The MANAFEST web app was used to identify antigen-specific clonotypes by comparing expansion in peptide wells with expansion in reference cultures. To be called positive, a clone needed expansion at FDR<0.05 compared with the reference and with all other wells, an odds ratio greater than 5, and a frequency greater than 0.1% in two replicate wells. Clonotypes significantly expanded in SARS-CoV-2 spike wells and in at least one common cold coronavirus spike condition were defined as cross-reactive. CDR3 similarity was assessed by Levenshtein distance using the stringdist R package, and unrooted trees were constructed with ape in R 3.6.1. TCRdb stores this immuneACCESS table with in-frame sequences only. Part of the clones is absent; in the studies checked, under half of the shortfall reflects unresolved V genes, and no reason is known for the rest. V, J and clone size were drawn from that table, and D and trimming were deduced from the DNA. The sample table holds about 73,000 clones, of which about 78% were seen once. The top ten hold roughly a tenth of the sample.

What the work shows at the level of the full study, not this receptor alone: Marked clonal contraction was observed in both infection-induced and vaccine-induced clones at late post-vaccination timepoints, consistent with waning T cell responses. The study was limited by a small number of convalescent patients and lacked early post-infection timepoints. Among healthy vaccine recipients, nearly all vaccine-induced clones were SARS-CoV-2 mono-reactive, and only 1 of 255 was cross-reactive with common cold coronaviruses.

In the ViraFEST assay, PBMC were stimulated with viral peptide pools, and TCR sequencing was then used to find antigen-specific CD4+ T cell clonotypes based on their expansion. After about 9 days of culture, CD4+ T cells were isolated with the EasySep CD4+ T cell isolation kit. Healthy vaccine recipients had no prior SARS-CoV-2 infection, confirmed by negative nucleocapsid antibodies before and after vaccination. Each well held fewer than 2.5 million PBMC cultured in IMDM containing roughly 5% human AB serum, 8 to 10 IU/ml IL-2 and gentamicin, along with approximately 10 ug/ml peptides. Half of the culture medium was replaced with fresh IL-2-containing medium on days 3 and 7. Unless noted otherwise, every peptide stimulation condition was grown in triplicate wells. Using Ficoll-Paque Plus gradient centrifugation, PBMC were separated from whole blood and then either used fresh or cryopreserved at -140C. The spike proteins of SARS-CoV-2 and of the common cold coronaviruses HCoV-NL63, HCoV-OC43 and HCoV-229E were spanned by overlapping peptide pools. The QIAamp micro DNA kit was used to extract genomic DNA from the cultured CD4+ T cells.

The CDR3, from cysteine to phenylalanine, totals 16 residues. Of the read, only the CDR3 DNA is kept; its 48 bases are in frame from base 1. CDR1 is given as GTSNPN and CDR2 as SVGIG, both from the germline V gene (reference sequence). For this chain, trimming is 4 bases at the V end and 0 bases at the J end, and the number of junction bases without a gene match is 11. This TCR was recovered from a human donor who received a COVID-19 vaccine. The V and J genes are TRBV30 and TRBJ1-2; 7 bases in the middle match TRBD1. Here the sequenced sample was CD4+ T cells from PBMCs cultured with SARS-CoV-2 spike peptides, taken before COVID-19 vaccination. The intended sense of this specimen's cell subset or site label: SARS-CoV-2 spike overlapping peptide pool stimulation. The CDR3 protein is CAWTRTGWGTNYGYTF. The bases are TGTGCCTGGACGCGGACAGGATGGGGGACTAACTATGGCTACACCTTC.